The text below deals with one TCR beta chain. This sample was included in a study of cytomegalovirus exposure and HLA in healthy donors. Use of 60 Vbeta and 13 Jbeta primers characterized the PCR. Original methodology: Per a later analysis, the number of unique TCR beta chains was roughly 87 million, of which roughly 10 million were shared. Generated by immunoSEQ multiplex PCR, the TCRdb table keeps only in-frame clones and is missing some. The V and J calls and the clone size are those of that table, but D and trimming were determined from the DNA. Found here are some 140,000 clones, about 85% of them singletons; the top ten hold approximately 6.7%. The germline gives CDR1 SGHRS, CDR2 YFSETQ. This CDR3 has 14 amino acids. Trimming removed 1 base at V and 4 bases at J, with 11 bases between.

This chain connects TRBV5-1 to TRBJ1-1; perhaps TRBD1 as D (5 bases). The sequencing sample was made of PBMCs. The clonotype comes from a woman under 40 in good health and CMV-seropositive. The CDR3 DNA follows: TGCGCCAGCAGCTTGAGGGGCGAAATCACTGAAGCTTTCTTT. Translating it yields CASSLRGEITEAFF.